This T cell receptor beta chain stems from a study of shared clonotypes between healthy human individuals. Regarding the study as a whole: All-four-donor shared clonotypes had higher generation probabilities than non-shared clonotypes did.

As to this clone: Its target is unknown.

A deep-level run was used for the assay. Original processing methods: Quality scores were absent from the junction-only immunoSEQ sequences, so filtering differed. Sequenced by immunoSEQ multiplex PCR; TCRdb stores in-frame clones only, minus some. V, J and clone size were drawn from that table, and D and trimming were deduced from the DNA. Seen here are millions of clones, just over 90% observed once, and the top ten hold more than 1.5%. Naive CD8 populations comprised CD45RO-negative cells positively selected for CCR7, excluding terminally differentiated effector memory CD45RA+ cells. This CDR3 comprises 13 residues. V lost 7 bases to trimming and J lost 1 base, with 7 bases between them. The germline CDR1 and CDR2 sequences are MNHEY and SMNVEV (reference sequence).

The specimen sequenced was naive CD8+ T cells from PBMCs. V and J are TRBV27 and TRBJ2-2; D is uncertain. The clonotype was recovered from a man younger than 30 in good health. Some clones in this sample may be carry-over from other donors' samples. The CDR3: CASIERNTGELFF. The CDR3 bases are TGTGCCAGCATTGAAAGGAACACCGGGGAGCTGTTTTTT.